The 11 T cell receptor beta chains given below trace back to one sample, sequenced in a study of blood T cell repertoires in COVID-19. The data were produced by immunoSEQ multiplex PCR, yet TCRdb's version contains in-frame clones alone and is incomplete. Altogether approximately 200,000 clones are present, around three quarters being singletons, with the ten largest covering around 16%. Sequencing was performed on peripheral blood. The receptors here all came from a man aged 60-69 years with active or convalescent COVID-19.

The CDR3 nucleotides are TGTGCCAGCAGTAGGGGACAGGGGGGCTACAATGAGCAGTTCTTC. It yields the protein CASSRGQGGYNEQFF. The chain uses TRBV6-5 and TRBJ2-1; 11 nucleotides agree with TRBD1. Germline CDR1 reads MNHEY; CDR2 reads SVGAGI. The trim removed 5 bases at V and 3 bases at J, leaving 3 bases unmatched. The CDR3 is made up of 15 amino acids.

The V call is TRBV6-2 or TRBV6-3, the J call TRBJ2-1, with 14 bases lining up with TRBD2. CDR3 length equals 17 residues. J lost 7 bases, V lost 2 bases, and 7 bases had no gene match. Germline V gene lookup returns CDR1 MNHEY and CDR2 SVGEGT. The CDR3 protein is CASSYGSGTSGRNEQFF. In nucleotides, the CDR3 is TGTGCCAGCAGTTACGGTTCCGGGACTAGCGGGAGAAATGAGCAGTTCTTC.

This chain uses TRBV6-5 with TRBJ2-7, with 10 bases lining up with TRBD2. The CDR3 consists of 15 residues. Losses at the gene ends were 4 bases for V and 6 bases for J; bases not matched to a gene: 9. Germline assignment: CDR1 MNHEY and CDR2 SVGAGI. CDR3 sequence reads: CASSSIAGGPGEQYF. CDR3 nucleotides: TGTGCCAGCAGTTCCATAGCGGGAGGCCCGGGCGAGCAGTACTTC.

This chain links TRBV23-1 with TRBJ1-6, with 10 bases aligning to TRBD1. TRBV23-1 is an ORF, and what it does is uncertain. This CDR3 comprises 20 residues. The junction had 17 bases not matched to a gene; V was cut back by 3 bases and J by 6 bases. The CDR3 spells CASSHFRAGQGPPLNSPLHF. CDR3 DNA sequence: TGCGCCAGCAGTCACTTCCGCGCGGGACAGGGGCCACCTCTTAATTCACCCCTCCACTTT.

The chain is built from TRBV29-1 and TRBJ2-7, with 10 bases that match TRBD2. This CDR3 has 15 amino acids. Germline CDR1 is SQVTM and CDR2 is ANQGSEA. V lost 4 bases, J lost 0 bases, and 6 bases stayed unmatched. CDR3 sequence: CSVVFSGRSSYEQYF. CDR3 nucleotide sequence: TGCAGCGTTGTTTTTAGCGGGAGGTCCTCCTACGAGCAGTACTTC.

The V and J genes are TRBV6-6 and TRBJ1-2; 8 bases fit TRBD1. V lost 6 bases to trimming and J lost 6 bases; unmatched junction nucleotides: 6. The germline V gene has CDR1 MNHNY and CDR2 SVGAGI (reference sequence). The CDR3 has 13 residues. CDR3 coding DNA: TGTGCCAGCAGCGCCAGGGGGCCGAATGGCTACACCTTC. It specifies CASSARGPNGYTF.

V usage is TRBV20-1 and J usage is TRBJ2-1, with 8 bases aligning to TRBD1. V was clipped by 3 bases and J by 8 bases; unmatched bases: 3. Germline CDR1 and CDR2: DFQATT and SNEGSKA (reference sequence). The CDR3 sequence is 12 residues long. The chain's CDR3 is CSASGQGHEQFF. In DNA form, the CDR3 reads TGCAGTGCTAGTGGACAGGGCCATGAGCAGTTCTTC.

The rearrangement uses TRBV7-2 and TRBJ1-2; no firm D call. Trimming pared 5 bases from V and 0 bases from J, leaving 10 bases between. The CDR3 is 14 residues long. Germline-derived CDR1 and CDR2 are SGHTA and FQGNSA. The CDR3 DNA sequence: TGTGCCAGCAGCCCACGAGGAGCTAACTATGGCTACACCTTC. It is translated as CASSPRGANYGYTF.

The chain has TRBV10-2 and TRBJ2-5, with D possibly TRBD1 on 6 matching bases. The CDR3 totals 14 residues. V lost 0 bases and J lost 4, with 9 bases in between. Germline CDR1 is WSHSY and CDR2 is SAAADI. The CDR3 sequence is CASSESQGPETQYF. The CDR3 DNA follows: TGCGCCAGCAGTGAGTCGCAGGGGCCAGAGACCCAGTACTTC.

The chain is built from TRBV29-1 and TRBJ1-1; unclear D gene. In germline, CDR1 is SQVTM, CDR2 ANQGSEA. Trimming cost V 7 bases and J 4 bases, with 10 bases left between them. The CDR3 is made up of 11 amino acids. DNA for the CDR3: TGCAGCGGCCGGGTTGGCACTGAAGCTTTCTTT. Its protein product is CSGRVGTEAFF.

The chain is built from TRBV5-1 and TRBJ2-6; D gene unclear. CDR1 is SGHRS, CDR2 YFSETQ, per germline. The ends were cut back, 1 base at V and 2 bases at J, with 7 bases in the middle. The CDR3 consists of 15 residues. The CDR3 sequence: CASSLWSTGANVLTF. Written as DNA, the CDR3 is TGCGCCAGCAGCTTGTGGAGTACTGGGGCCAACGTCCTGACTTTC.